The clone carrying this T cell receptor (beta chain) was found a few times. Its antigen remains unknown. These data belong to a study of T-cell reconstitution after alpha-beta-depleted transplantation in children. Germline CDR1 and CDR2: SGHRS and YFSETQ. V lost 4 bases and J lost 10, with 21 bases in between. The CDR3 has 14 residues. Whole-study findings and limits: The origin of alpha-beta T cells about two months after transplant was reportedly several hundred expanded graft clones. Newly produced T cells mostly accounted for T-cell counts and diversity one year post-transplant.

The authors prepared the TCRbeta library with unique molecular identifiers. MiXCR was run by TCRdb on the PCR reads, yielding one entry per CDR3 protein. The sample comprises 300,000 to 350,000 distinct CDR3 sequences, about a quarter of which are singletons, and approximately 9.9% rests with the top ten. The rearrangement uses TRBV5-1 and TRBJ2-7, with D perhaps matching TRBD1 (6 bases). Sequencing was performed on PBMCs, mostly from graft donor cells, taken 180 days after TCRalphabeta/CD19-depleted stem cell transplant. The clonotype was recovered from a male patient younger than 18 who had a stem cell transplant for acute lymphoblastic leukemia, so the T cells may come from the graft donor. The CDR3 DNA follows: TGCGCCAGCAGCGAAGAGTCGGACAGCTTAAGACAGTACTTC. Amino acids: CASSEESDSLRQYF. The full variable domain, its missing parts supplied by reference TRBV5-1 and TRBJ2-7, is KAGVTQTPRYLIKTRGQQVTLSCSPISGHRSVSWYQQTPGQGLQFLFEYFSETQRNKGNFPGRFSGRQFSNSRSEMNVSTLELGDSALYLCASSEESDSLRQYFGPGTRLTVT.